This T cell receptor beta chain derives from a study of blood T cell repertoires in COVID-19. Per the authors' pipeline: Amplification of reference gene primers provided the estimated nucleated cell counts. Clones were read by immunoSEQ multiplex PCR, and TCRdb kept only the in-frame ones, dropping some. Clone size and the V and J calls come from that table; the DNA yielded D and trimming. This sample has 100,000 to 150,000 clones, with about 72% found just once. The CDR3 loop spans 16 amino acids. The V segment lost 0 bases and the J segment 3 bases; nucleotides outside the gene matches: 7. The germline V gene has CDR1 SGHRS and CDR2 YFSETQ.

What was sequenced was peripheral blood. The receptor comes from a woman aged 70-85 years with acute or convalescent COVID-19. The J gene is TRBJ2-3, the V gene TRBV5-1, with 7 nucleotides matching TRBD2. CDR3 sequence: CASSLGREFGTDTQYF. The CDR3 DNA follows: TGCGCCAGCAGCTTGGGGCGGGAGTTCGGGACAGATACGCAGTATTTT.